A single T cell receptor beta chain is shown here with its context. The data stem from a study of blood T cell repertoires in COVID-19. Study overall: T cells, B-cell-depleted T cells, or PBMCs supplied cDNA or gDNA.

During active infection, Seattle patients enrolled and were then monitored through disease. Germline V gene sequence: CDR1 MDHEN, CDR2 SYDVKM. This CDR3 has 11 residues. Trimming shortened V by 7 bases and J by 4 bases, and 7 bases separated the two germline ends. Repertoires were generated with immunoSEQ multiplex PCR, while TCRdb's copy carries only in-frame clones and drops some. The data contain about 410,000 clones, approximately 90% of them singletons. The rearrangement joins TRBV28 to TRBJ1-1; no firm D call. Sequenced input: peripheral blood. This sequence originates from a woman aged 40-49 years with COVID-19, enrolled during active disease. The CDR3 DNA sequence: TGTGCCAGCAAAGCGGTCACTGAAGCTTTCTTT. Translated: CASKAVTEAFF.